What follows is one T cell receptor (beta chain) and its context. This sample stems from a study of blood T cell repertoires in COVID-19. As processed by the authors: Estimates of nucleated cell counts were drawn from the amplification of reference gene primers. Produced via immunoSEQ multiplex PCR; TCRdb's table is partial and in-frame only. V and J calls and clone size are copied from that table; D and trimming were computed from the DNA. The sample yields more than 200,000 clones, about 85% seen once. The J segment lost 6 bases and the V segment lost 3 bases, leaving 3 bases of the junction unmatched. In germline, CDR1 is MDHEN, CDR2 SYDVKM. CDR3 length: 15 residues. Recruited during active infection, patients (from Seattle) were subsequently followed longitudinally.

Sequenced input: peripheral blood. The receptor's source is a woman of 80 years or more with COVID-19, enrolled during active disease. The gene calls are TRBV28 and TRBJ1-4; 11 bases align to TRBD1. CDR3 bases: TGTGCCAGCAGTTTGTGGACAGGGGGCGATGAAAAACTGTTTTTT. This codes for CASSLWTGGDEKLFF.